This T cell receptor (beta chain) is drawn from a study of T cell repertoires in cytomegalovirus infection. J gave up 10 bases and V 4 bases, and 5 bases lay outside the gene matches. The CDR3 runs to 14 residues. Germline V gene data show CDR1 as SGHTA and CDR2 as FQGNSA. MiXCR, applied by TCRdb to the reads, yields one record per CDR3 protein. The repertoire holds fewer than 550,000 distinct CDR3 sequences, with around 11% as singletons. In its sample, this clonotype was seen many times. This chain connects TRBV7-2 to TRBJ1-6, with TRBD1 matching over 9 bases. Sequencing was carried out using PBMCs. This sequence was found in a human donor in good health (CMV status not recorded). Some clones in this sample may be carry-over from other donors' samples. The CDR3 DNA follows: TGTGCCAGCAGCTCGAAGACAGGGGGATCACCCCTCCACTTT. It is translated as CASSSKTGGSPLHF.